This T cell receptor (beta chain) appears in the sequencing data of a study of T cells in Graves' hyperthyroidism and ophthalmopathy. Researchers amplified the TCR beta CDR3 regions from RNA transcripts. The primer set for the first-round RT-PCR of the TCR CDR3 was HTBI. MiXCR, run by TCRdb on the multiplex PCR reads, gives a single entry per CDR3 protein. The table shows roughly 300,000 distinct CDR3 sequences, with around 14% occurring only once. This clonotype was seen a handful of times. The CDR3 has 11 residues. Trimming took 7 bases from V and 9 from J, leaving 9 bases between them. Germline values: CDR1 LNHDA, CDR2 SQIVND (reference sequence).

The TCR comes from a woman in her 30s with Graves' hyperthyroidism. Sequenced sample: blood. The chain couples TRBV19 to TRBJ2-2, with unresolved D. CDR3 sequence (DNA): TGTGCCAGTAAGAAGACACGGGAGCTGTTTTTT. Translated, it gives CASKKTRELFF.